This is a list of T cell receptor beta chains from one sample in a study of T cells of healthy individuals. TCRdb itself ran the 5' RACE reads through MiXCR, one entry per CDR3 protein. The sample carries 95,000 to 100,000 distinct CDR3 sequences, 15% to 20% recorded once. The receptors here all came from a human donor in good health. The CDR3 runs from the conserved cysteine through the conserved F or W. D genes are given only for firm matches. A row's size may be missing; if present it is once, few, many or a size class.

size,J,V,D,DNA,CDR3
.,TRBJ2-7,TRBV20-1,TRBD1,TGCAGTGCCCCCCCGGGACAGGGGTCCTACGAGCAGTACTTC,CSAPPGQGSYEQYF
few,TRBJ1-2,TRBV20-1,.,TGCAGTGCACCCGGCTCGCGGACTCTCGCCTATGGCTACACCTTC,CSAPGSRTLAYGYTF
few,TRBJ1-6,TRBV28,.,TGTGCCAGCAGTCCCCGGTGGGATTCACCCCTCCACTTT,CASSPRWDSPLHF
many,TRBJ2-3,TRBV11-2,.,TGTGCCAGCAGGTATAGCGGCCACGGAGATACGCAGTATTTT,CASRYSGHGDTQYF
many,TRBJ1-1,TRBV7-2,TRBD1,TGTGCCAGCAGCTTACAGGGGGTGAGCCCTGAAGCTTTCTTT,CASSLQGVSPEAFF
many,TRBJ2-1,TRBV28,TRBD2,TGTGCCAGCAGCCCGACTAGCGGGCTACACAATGAGCAGTTCTTC,CASSPTSGLHNEQFF
.,TRBJ1-6,TRBV5-4,.,TGTGCCAGCGACGGGGACGCTTCACCCCTCCACTTT,CASDGDASPLHF
few,TRBJ2-7,TRBV21-1,.,TGTGCCAGCAGCAAAGGGGACTTTTCTGGGCAGTACTTC,CASSKGDFSGQYF
.,TRBJ2-2,TRBV18,.,TGTGCCAGCTCACCACAGATATCGGACACCGGGGAGCTGTTTTTT,CASSPQISDTGELFF
many,TRBJ2-6,TRBV9,TRBD1,TGTGCCAGCAGCCCAGGACAGGGCAGTACTGGGGCCAACGTCCTGACTTTC,CASSPGQGSTGANVLTF
.,TRBJ1-2,TRBV6-2/TRBV6-3,.,TGTGCCAGCAAGAACGGACAGTGGAACTATGGCTACACCTTC,CASKNGQWNYGYTF
many,TRBJ2-7,TRBV4-2,TRBD2,TGTGCCAGCAGCCAAGGGACTAGCGGGACCTACGAGCAGTACTTC,CASSQGTSGTYEQYF
many,TRBJ1-5,TRBV5-4,.,TGTGCCAGCAGCTCGCAGGGAGAGTGGAATCAGCCCCAGCATTTT,CASSSQGEWNQPQHF
.,TRBJ2-7,TRBV6-1,.,TGTGCCAGCAGTGAAGCGGACGGTTCCTACGAGCAGTACTTC,CASSEADGSYEQYF
few,TRBJ2-1,TRBV4-3,.,TGCGCCAGCAGCCACGAAAGGAAACACTACAATGAGCAGTTCTTC,CASSHERKHYNEQFF
few,TRBJ2-2,TRBV6-5,.,TGTGCCAGCAGTTACACGGGTAGGACCGAGCTGTTTTTT,CASSYTGRTELFF
.,TRBJ1-2,TRBV28,.,TGTGCCAGCGGACGGAACTATGGCTACACCTTC,CASGRNYGYTF
few,TRBJ1-2,TRBV28,TRBD1,TGTGCCAGCAGACCCTTAGGGACAGGGGCCTATGGCTACACCTTC,CASRPLGTGAYGYTF
.,TRBJ2-7,TRBV15,.,TGTGCCACCACGGACCAGAGCTCCTACGAGCAGTACTTC,CATTDQSSYEQYF
.,TRBJ1-3,TRBV5-1,.,TGCGCCAGCAGCTTGGACGGTACTGGAAACACCATATATTTT,CASSLDGTGNTIYF
.,TRBJ2-1,TRBV19,TRBD2,TGTGCCAGTAGTCTCCGACTAGCGGGAGTGGGGGGGGGAACCTACAATGAGCAGTTCTTC,CASSLRLAGVGGGTYNEQFF
many,TRBJ1-1,TRBV6-2/TRBV6-3,.,TGTGCCAGCAGTGCGGGCCGTTTGAACACTGAAGCTTTCTTT,CASSAGRLNTEAFF